This TCR beta chain was documented in a study of blood T cell repertoires in COVID-19. Study-level background: The study drew acute and convalescent COVID-19 samples from the United States, Italy and Spain. Sources were T cells, B-cell-depleted T cells, or PBMCs; the material itself was cDNA or gDNA.

All enrollees were roughly 18 to 90 years old and from fewer than 30 US areas. Cohort assignment relied on participant-reported clinical history. The CDR3 contains 14 residues. CDR1 is SGHTA, CDR2 FQGNSA, per germline. V was clipped by 6 bases and J by 0 bases; unmatched bases: 4. Measured with immunoSEQ multiplex PCR; TCRdb has only the in-frame clones, and not every one. Found here are roughly 370,000 clones, approximately 90% of them singletons; the top ten hold roughly 9.4%. The clonotype was recovered from a woman between 50 and 59 years old who had recovered from COVID-19. Sample: PBMCs or T cells enriched from blood (not recorded which). The chain is built from TRBV7-2 and TRBJ1-1; TRBD1 agrees at 7 bases. CDR3 amino acids: CASRVQGLNTEAFF. As DNA, the CDR3 is TGTGCCAGCAGAGTACAGGGGCTGAACACTGAAGCTTTCTTT. The variable domain in full, completed from reference TRBV7-2 and TRBJ1-1, reads GAGVSQSPSNKVTEKGKDVELRCDPISGHTALYWYRQSLGQGLEFLIYFQGNSAPDKSGLPSDRFSAERTGGSVSTLTIQRTQQEDSAVYLCASRVQGLNTEAFFGQGTRLTVV.